Below are 32 T cell receptor beta chains sequenced from a single sample in a study of OX40 agonist ivuxolimab in advanced cancers. The protocol was immunoSEQ multiplex PCR, while the TCRdb copy is restricted to in-frame clones and leaves out a portion. The data contain 120,000 or so clones, around nine tenths of them seen just once; the ten biggest clones take up less than 0.3%. Sequences were derived from CD4+ or CD8+ T cells sorted from blood, sampled in a trial of the OX40 agonist ivuxolimab. Receptor source: an adult with an advanced solid tumor such as melanoma, head and neck, liver or kidney cancer.

The chain employs TRBV13 and TRBJ2-5, with a weak D call TRBD1 (5 bases). The CDR3 loop spans 16 amino acids. With 1 base removed from V and 4 bases from J, the gap between germline ends came to 16 bases. Germline-derived CDR1 and CDR2 are PRHDT and FYEKMQ (reference sequence). The CDR3 is CASSLAPQSGSETQYF. Here the CDR3 DNA reads TGTGCCAGCAGCTTAGCCCCCCAGTCAGGGTCAGAGACCCAGTACTTC.

This clone was counted once. The chain recombines TRBV6-5 with TRBJ2-3; 15 bases fit TRBD2. This CDR3 region has 15 residues. Germline V gene sequence: CDR1 MNHEY, CDR2 SVGAGI. After removal of 6 bases from V and 8 bases from J, the junction contained 6 bases not matched to a gene. CDR3 protein: CASSRRTSGRGTQYF. The CDR3 DNA reads TGTGCCAGCAGCCGGAGGACTAGCGGGAGGGGTACGCAGTATTTT.

This rearrangement joins TRBV5-4 to TRBJ2-7; 12 bases align to TRBD2. The CDR3 is 17 residues long. With V trimmed by 7 bases and J by 0 bases, 11 bases remained unmatched. CDR1 and CDR2 (germline): SGHNT, YYREEE (reference sequence). The CDR3 DNA is TGTGCCAGCGAGGGACTAGCGGGTGTCCTGGGCTCCTACGAGCAGTACTTC. Protein product: CASEGLAGVLGSYEQYF. The variable domain in full, with the rest retrieved from reference TRBV5-4 and TRBJ2-7, is ETGVTQSPTHLIKTRGQQVTLRCSSQSGHNTVSWYQQALGQGPQFIFQYYREEENGRGNFPPRFSGLQFPNYSSELNVNALELDDSALYLCASEGLAGVLGSYEQYFGPGTRLTVT.

The chain has TRBV19 and TRBJ2-7; TRBD1 might be the D (6 bases). V was cut by 5 bases and J by 0 bases, with 11 bases left in between. CDR1 and CDR2 (germline): LNHDA, SQIVND (reference sequence). This CDR3 contains 14 residues. CDR3 nucleotides: TGTGCCAGTAGTGACGGACAGAGCTCCTACGAGCAGTACTTC. It yields the protein CASSDGQSSYEQYF.

This chain connects TRBV6-1 to TRBJ1-5; weak D call: TRBD1 (6 bases). Germline CDR1 MNHNS, CDR2 SASEGT. This CDR3 has 17 residues. V was trimmed by 0 bases and J by 3 bases, leaving 15 bases between them. The DNA of the CDR3 is TGTGCCAGCAGTGAAGCGACCGGGGGGGGCCTCAATCAGCCCCAGCATTTT. It is translated as CASSEATGGGLNQPQHF.

The chain uses TRBV2 and TRBJ2-7, with D perhaps matching TRBD1 or TRBD2 (5 bases each). V dropped 4 bases and J dropped 6 bases, with 10 bases sitting between them. CDR3 size: 12 residues. CDR1 is SNHLY, CDR2 FYNNEI, per germline. The CDR3 region is CASSVAGSEQYF. The CDR3 DNA reads as TGTGCCAGCAGTGTAGCAGGGAGCGAGCAGTACTTC.

V and J are TRBV11-2 and TRBJ2-2; possibly TRBD2 for D (6 bases). The V and J ends lost 5 bases and 4 bases respectively, with 14 bases between them. Germline values: CDR1 SGHAT, CDR2 FQNNGV. This CDR3 is built from 15 residues. In nucleotides, the CDR3 is TGTGCCAGCAGCCCGGGACCGGAGGGCACCGGGGAGCTGTTTTTT. Its translation is CASSPGPEGTGELFF.

Concerning this clone: At one boundary the junction diverges from the germline segment, which might be a read error. V and J are TRBV7-7 and TRBJ1-3; maybe TRBD1 (5 bases). The CDR3 totals 13 residues. CDR1 is SSHAT and CDR2 is FNYEAQ in the germline V gene (reference sequence). The CDR3 sequence: CASSAGWGNTIYF. The CDR3 DNA sequence: TGTGCTAGCAGCGCAGGGTGGGGAAACACCATATATTTT. Full variable domain (rest looked up from reference TRBV7-7 and TRBJ1-3): GAGVSQSPRYKVTKRGQDVTLRCDPISSHATLYWYQQALGQGPEFLTYFNYEAQPDKSGLPSDRFSAERPEGSISTLTIQRTEQRDSAMYRCASSAGWGNTIYFGEGSWLTVV.

This clone was detected a few times. This chain uses TRBV6-6 with TRBJ1-5; 10 bases align to TRBD1. V lost 7 bases to trimming and J lost 4 bases; unmatched junction nucleotides: 4. The CDR3 is made up of 14 amino acids. CDR1 is MNHNY, CDR2 SVGAGI, per germline (reference sequence). CDR3 nucleotide sequence: TGTGCCAGCACCCCGGGACAGGGGAATCAGCCCCAGCATTTT. It encodes CASTPGQGNQPQHF.

The V gene is TRBV19, the J gene TRBJ1-1; D perhaps matches TRBD1 (6 bases). Trimming took 2 bases from V and 1 from J, leaving 11 bases between them. CDR3 length: 15 amino acids. Germline lookup yields CDR1 LNHDA and CDR2 SQIVND (reference sequence). The CDR3 protein is CASSILQGRNTEAFF. Here the CDR3 DNA reads TGTGCCAGTAGTATATTACAGGGTAGGAACACTGAAGCTTTCTTT.

The rearrangement joins TRBV20-1 to TRBJ2-5; perhaps TRBD1 as D (5 bases). CDR3 length: 11 amino acids. Germline loops: CDR1 DFQATT, CDR2 SNEGSKA (reference sequence). Trimming cost V 7 bases and J 5 bases, with 11 bases left between them. CDR3 in amino acids: CSVRRVETQYF. CDR3 nucleotide sequence: TGCAGTGTCCGCAGGGTTGAGACCCAGTACTTC.

In its sample, this clone was seen a few times. This chain joins TRBV30 and TRBJ1-5; D unresolved. Germline lookup yields CDR1 GTSNPN and CDR2 SVGIG (reference sequence). This CDR3 is 13 amino acids long. V was shortened by 1 base and J by 6 bases, with 10 bases between the two germline ends. The CDR3 is CAWSGNPTQPQHF. The DNA for the CDR3 is TGTGCCTGGAGTGGGAATCCCACTCAGCCCCAGCATTTT.

The chain joins TRBV9 to TRBJ2-1, with 9 nucleotides matching TRBD2. Germline-derived CDR1 and CDR2 are SGDLS and YYNGEE. This CDR3 is 15 amino acids long. V lost 5 bases and J lost 9; bases outside the gene matches: 12. The CDR3 bases are TGTGCCAGCAGTACGTCCGGCGGGGGGGCCGGTGAGCAGTTCTTC. Translated: CASSTSGGGAGEQFF.

This clone was observed a handful of times. The V gene is TRBV30, the J gene TRBJ1-2; the D is unclear. Germline values: CDR1 GTSNPN, CDR2 SVGIG (reference sequence). The CDR3 has 16 residues. V was trimmed by 1 base and J by 8 bases, leaving 23 bases between them. CDR3 loop: CAWSAFLRAGSQGYTF. The CDR3 DNA is TGTGCCTGGAGTGCCTTCTTACGGGCCGGAAGTCAAGGCTACACCTTC.

The V and J genes are TRBV5-4 and TRBJ1-1; tentatively, D is TRBD1 (5 bases). Germline V CDR1 and CDR2: SGHNT, YYREEE (reference sequence). Trimming took off 0 bases at V and 0 bases at J, with 9 bases between the two ends. This CDR3 is 15 amino acids long. The CDR3 loop is CASSLARGMNTEAFF. The CDR3 DNA reads TGTGCCAGCAGCTTGGCCCGGGGCATGAACACTGAAGCTTTCTTT.

In nucleotides, the CDR3 is TGTGCCAGCAGCCCATCCGTGGGGGCCTATAATTCACCCCTCCACTTT. Its translation is CASSPSVGAYNSPLHF. The chain uses TRBV9 and TRBJ1-6, with D perhaps matching TRBD1 (5 bases). CDR1 is SGDLS and CDR2 is YYNGEE in the germline V gene. The germline V and J ends were trimmed by 4 bases and 2 bases, with 13 bases remaining between them. This CDR3 region has 16 residues.

J is TRBJ2-1 and V is TRBV2; weak D call: TRBD2 (7 bases). Germline CDR1 is SNHLY and CDR2 is FYNNEI. V dropped 6 bases and J dropped 0 bases, with 21 bases sitting between them. There are 18 residues in the CDR3. CDR3 bases: TGTGCCAGCAGCGAAAGGGGGGGTGTTCAGGCCTCCTACAATGAGCAGTTCTTC. Residues: CASSERGGVQASYNEQFF. The full variable domain, completed using reference TRBV2 and TRBJ2-1, is EPEVTQTPSHQVTQMGQEVILRCVPISNHLYFYWYRQILGQKVEFLVSFYNNEISEKSEIFDDQFSVERPDGSNFTLKIRSTKLEDSAMYFCASSERGGVQASYNEQFFGPGTRLTVL.

V is TRBV11-1 and J is TRBJ2-5; the D is unclear. Germline V gene data show CDR1 as SGHAT and CDR2 as FQDESV (reference sequence). The CDR3 length is 15 residues. The V gene lost 5 bases and the J gene lost 0 bases, with 13 bases spanning the gap. Here the CDR3 reads CASSPVGLYQETQYF. The DNA for the CDR3 is TGTGCCAGCAGCCCGGTCGGGTTGTACCAAGAGACCCAGTACTTC.

This sequence joins TRBV4-3 and TRBJ2-3, with a weak D call TRBD2 (5 bases). V lost 1 base to trimming and J lost 5 bases, with 16 bases between them. The germline V gene has CDR1 LGHNA and CDR2 YSLEER. This CDR3 has 16 residues. In DNA, the CDR3 is TGCGCCAGCAGCCAAGTAATGAGGAGACGGGGAGATACGCAGTATTTT. Translated, it gives CASSQVMRRRGDTQYF.

The rearrangement uses TRBV5-1 and TRBJ2-7; 12 nucleotides agree with TRBD2. CDR1 and CDR2 from the germline V gene are SGHRS and YFSETQ. V was clipped by 4 bases and J by 0 bases; unmatched bases: 2. CDR3 length: 15 amino acids. Written as DNA, the CDR3 is TGCGCCAGCAGCATGACTAGCGGGGGCTCCTACGAGCAGTACTTC. Translating gives CASSMTSGGSYEQYF.

The CDR3 sequence: CASRPGSGANVLTF. The CDR3 DNA follows: TGTGCCAGCAGACCAGGGTCAGGGGCCAACGTCCTGACTTTC. The chain couples TRBV6-4 to TRBJ2-6, with D maybe TRBD1 (5 bases). Germline CDR1 MRHNA, CDR2 SNTAGT. V was cut by 6 bases and J by 4 bases, with 10 bases left in between. This CDR3 contains 14 residues.

The V call is TRBV19, the J call TRBJ1-2, with TRBD1 matching 8 bases. The germline gives CDR1 LNHDA, CDR2 SQIVND (reference sequence). V lost 1 base, J lost 4 bases, and 5 bases stayed unmatched. The CDR3 length is 15 residues. The CDR3 region is CASSIADRGGYGYTF. The CDR3 DNA follows: TGTGCCAGTAGTATAGCCGACAGGGGCGGCTATGGCTACACCTTC. The full variable domain, completed using reference TRBV19 and TRBJ1-2, is DGGITQSPKYLFRKEGQNVTLSCEQNLNHDAMYWYRQDPGQGLRLIYYSQIVNDFQKGDIAEGYSVSREKKESFPLTVTSAQKNPTAFYLCASSIADRGGYGYTFGSGTRLTVV.

The rearrangement joins TRBV10-3 to TRBJ1-5, with 9 nucleotides matching TRBD1. The germline V gene has CDR1 ENHRY and CDR2 SYGVKD. Unmatched junction bases numbered 1, after V lost 2 bases and J lost 5 bases. The CDR3 extends over 14 amino acids. DNA for the CDR3: TGTGCCATCAGTGAGAGGGACAGGGATCAGCCCCAGCATTTT. Its protein product is CAISERDRDQPQHF.

V and J are TRBV28 and TRBJ1-2, with TRBD1 matching over 10 bases. V lost 2 bases and J lost 6; bases outside the gene matches: 9. The CDR3 length is 16 residues. Germline CDR1 MDHEN, CDR2 SYDVKM. Here the CDR3 DNA reads TGTGCCAGCAGTTTAGGGGGACAGGGGCGCCGAAATGGCTACACCTTC. Protein sequence: CASSLGGQGRRNGYTF.

The rearrangement links TRBV6-5 to TRBJ1-1, with a possible D match to TRBD1 (5 bases). The CDR3 is 13 amino acids. Germline V gene lookup returns CDR1 MNHEY and CDR2 SVGAGI. V lost 6 bases and J 5 bases, leaving 13 bases between the germline ends. Here the CDR3 DNA reads TGTGCCAGCAGACCCCCCGGGGGAACTGAAGCTTTCTTT. Protein: CASRPPGGTEAFF.

The sample holds a few counts of this clone. The chain uses TRBV9 and TRBJ1-1; no reliable D call. V gave up 3 bases and J gave up 2 bases, with 8 bases separating them. Germline assignment: CDR1 SGDLS and CDR2 YYNGEE. The CDR3 totals 13 residues. The CDR3: CASSATLNTEAFF. CDR3 bases: TGTGCCAGCAGCGCCACCCTTAACACTGAAGCTTTCTTT. Combining the CDR3 with reference TRBV9 and TRBJ1-1 gives the whole variable domain DSGVTQTPKHLITATGQRVTLRCSPRSGDLSVYWYQQSLDQGLQFLIQYYNGEERAKGNILERFSAQQFPDLHSELNLSSLELGDSALYFCASSATLNTEAFFGQGTRLTVV.

This clone was observed a few times. The V call is TRBV4-2, the J call TRBJ1-2; perhaps TRBD1 as D (5 bases). Germline CDR1 LGHNA, CDR2 YNFKEQ. The CDR3 has 14 residues. V was cut by 5 bases and J by 5 bases, with 15 bases left in between. The CDR3 here is CASSEQGSEYGYTF. The DNA of the CDR3 is TGTGCCAGCAGCGAGCAGGGAAGTGAGTATGGCTACACCTTC.

In its sample, this clone was seen a few times. J is TRBJ2-2 and V is TRBV11-1; weak D call: TRBD1 (6 bases). The CDR3 extends over 14 amino acids. Germline-derived CDR1 and CDR2 are SGHAT and FQDESV (reference sequence). V lost 5 bases to trimming and J lost 5 bases, with 12 bases between them. In nucleotides, the CDR3 is TGTGCCAGCAGCACAGGGACCGCTACCGGGGAGCTGTTTTTT. Translating it yields CASSTGTATGELFF.

This chain links TRBV19 with TRBJ1-1; possibly TRBD1 for D (6 bases). The V end lost 3 bases, the J end lost 6 bases, and 11 bases lay between the germline ends. The length of the CDR3 is 13 residues. CDR1 LNHDA and CDR2 SQIVND come from the germline V gene (reference sequence). CDR3 sequence: CASSIAQGSEAFF. In DNA, the CDR3 is TGTGCCAGTAGTATCGCGCAGGGGTCTGAAGCTTTCTTT.

This clone has more than one count but fewer than ten. This chain connects TRBV11-2 to TRBJ2-7, with D perhaps TRBD1 (6 bases). The CDR3 extends over 14 amino acids. The V end lost 3 bases, the J end lost 4 bases, and 13 bases lay between the germline ends. CDR1 and CDR2 (germline): SGHAT, FQNNGV. The CDR3: CASSFPRTEYEQYF. The CDR3 bases are TGTGCCAGCAGCTTCCCAAGGACAGAGTACGAGCAGTACTTC.

The DNA for the CDR3 is TGTGCCTGGAGAGACAAAGGTACAGGTTTCACCGGGGAGCTGTTTTTT. Protein sequence: CAWRDKGTGFTGELFF. The genes are TRBV30 and TRBJ2-2; the D gene is possibly TRBD1 (5 bases). CDR1 is GTSNPN and CDR2 is SVGIG in the germline V gene (reference sequence). V was cut by 3 bases and J by 4 bases, with 18 bases left in between. The CDR3 spans 16 residues.

This sequence joins TRBV19 and TRBJ2-3; TRBD2 matches at 8 bases. Germline loops: CDR1 LNHDA, CDR2 SQIVND (reference sequence). Unmatched junction bases numbered 12, after V lost 10 bases and J lost 0 bases. CDR3 length: 16 residues. The CDR3 DNA is TGTGCCACCCAACAATCACTAGCGGACAGCACAGATACGCAGTATTTT. Translating gives CATQQSLADSTDTQYF.